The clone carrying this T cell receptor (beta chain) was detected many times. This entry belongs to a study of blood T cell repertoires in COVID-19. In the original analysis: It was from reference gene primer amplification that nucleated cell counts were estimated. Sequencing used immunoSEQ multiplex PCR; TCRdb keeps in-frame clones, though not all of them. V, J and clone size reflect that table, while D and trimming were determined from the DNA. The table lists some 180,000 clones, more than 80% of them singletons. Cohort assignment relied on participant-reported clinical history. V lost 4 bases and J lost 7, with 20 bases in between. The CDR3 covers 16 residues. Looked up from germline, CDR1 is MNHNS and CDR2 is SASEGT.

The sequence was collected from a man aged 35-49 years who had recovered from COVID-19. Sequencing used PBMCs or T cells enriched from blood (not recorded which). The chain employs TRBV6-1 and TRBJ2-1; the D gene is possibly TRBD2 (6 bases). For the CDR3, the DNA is TGTGCCAGCAGTGGAAACGTAGAAGGGGCGGGGAATGAGCAGTTCTTC. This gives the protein CASSGNVEGAGNEQFF.